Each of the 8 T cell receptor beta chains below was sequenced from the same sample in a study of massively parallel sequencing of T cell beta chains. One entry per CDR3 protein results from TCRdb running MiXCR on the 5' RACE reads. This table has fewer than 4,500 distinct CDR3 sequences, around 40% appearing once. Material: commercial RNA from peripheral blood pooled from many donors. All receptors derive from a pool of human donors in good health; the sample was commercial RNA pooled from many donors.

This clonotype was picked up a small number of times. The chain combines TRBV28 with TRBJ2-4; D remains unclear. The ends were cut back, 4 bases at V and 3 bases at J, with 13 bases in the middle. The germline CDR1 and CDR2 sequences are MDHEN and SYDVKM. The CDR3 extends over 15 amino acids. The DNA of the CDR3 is TGTGCCAGCAGTTACCATCAGACTGGCAAAAACATTCAGTACTTC. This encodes CASSYHQTGKNIQYF.

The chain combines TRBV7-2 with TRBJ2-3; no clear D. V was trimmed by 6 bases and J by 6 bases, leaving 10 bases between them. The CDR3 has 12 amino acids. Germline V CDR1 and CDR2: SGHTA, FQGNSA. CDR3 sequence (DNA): TGTGCCAGCAGTTGGGGTGTGGATACGCAGTATTTT. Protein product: CASSWGVDTQYF. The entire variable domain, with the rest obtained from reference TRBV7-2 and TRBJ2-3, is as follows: GAGVSQSPSNKVTEKGKDVELRCDPISGHTALYWYRQSLGQGLEFLIYFQGNSAPDKSGLPSDRFSAERTGGSVSTLTIQRTQQEDSAVYLCASSWGVDTQYFGPGTRLTVL.

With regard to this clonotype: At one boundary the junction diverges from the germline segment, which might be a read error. CDR3: CASSLIPGDYGYPF. CDR3 coding DNA: TGCGCCAGCAGCTTGATCCCCGGGGACTATGGCTACCCCTTC. This chain uses TRBV5-1 with TRBJ1-2; possible D gene TRBD1, 5 bases. This CDR3 is 14 amino acids long. The germline V gene encodes CDR1 SGHRS and CDR2 YFSETQ.

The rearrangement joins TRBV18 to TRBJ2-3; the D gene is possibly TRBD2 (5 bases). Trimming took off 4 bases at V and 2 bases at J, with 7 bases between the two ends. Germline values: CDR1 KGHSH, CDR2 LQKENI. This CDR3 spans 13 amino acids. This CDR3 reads CASSQRFTDTQYF. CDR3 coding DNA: TGTGCCAGCTCACAGCGGTTCACAGATACGCAGTATTTT.

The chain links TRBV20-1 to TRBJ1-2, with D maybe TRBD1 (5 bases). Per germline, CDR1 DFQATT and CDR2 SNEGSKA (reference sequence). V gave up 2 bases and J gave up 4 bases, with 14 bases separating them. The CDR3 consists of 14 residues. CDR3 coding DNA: TGCAGTGCTAGACGCTCCACAGGAGTCTATGGCTACACCTTC. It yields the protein CSARRSTGVYGYTF.

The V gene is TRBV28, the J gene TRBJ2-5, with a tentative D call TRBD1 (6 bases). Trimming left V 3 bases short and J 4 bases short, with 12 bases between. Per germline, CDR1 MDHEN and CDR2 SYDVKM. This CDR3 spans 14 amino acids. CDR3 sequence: CASSFQTGSETQYF. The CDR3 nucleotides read TGTGCCAGCAGTTTCCAGACAGGTTCAGAGACCCAGTACTTC.

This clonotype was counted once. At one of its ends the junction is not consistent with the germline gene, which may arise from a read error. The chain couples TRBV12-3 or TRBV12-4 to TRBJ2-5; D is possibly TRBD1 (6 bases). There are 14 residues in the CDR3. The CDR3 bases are TGTTCCAGCAGTTTAGGGGGTAGGCGGGAGACCCAGTACTTC. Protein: CSSSLGGRRETQYF.

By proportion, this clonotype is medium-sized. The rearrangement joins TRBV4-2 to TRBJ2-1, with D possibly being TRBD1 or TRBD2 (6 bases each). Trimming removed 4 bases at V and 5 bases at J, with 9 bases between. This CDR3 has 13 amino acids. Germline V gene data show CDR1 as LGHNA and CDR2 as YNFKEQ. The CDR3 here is CASSLRGDNEQFF. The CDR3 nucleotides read TGTGCCAGCAGCCTAAGGGGGGACAATGAGCAGTTCTTC.